These T cell receptor beta chains were read from a single sample in a study of blood T cell repertoires in COVID-19. TCRdb's table, derived via immunoSEQ multiplex PCR, lists solely in-frame clones and lacks some. The sample contains roughly 250,000 clones, 86% of which appear only once. Sequencing was done on a sample of peripheral blood. Receptor source: a man aged 40-55 years who had recovered from COVID-19. Each CDR3 is given with its conserved first and last residue.

V gene: TRBV9
J gene: TRBJ2-1
CDR3 protein: CASSPWGGAYNEQFF

V gene: TRBV9
J gene: TRBJ1-5
CDR3 protein: CASSAGDGDNQPQHF

V gene: TRBV5-4
J gene: TRBJ1-5
CDR3 protein: CASSLRMFWTVYSNQPQHF

V gene: TRBV19
J gene: TRBJ2-1
CDR3 protein: CASSFRTSGAPSGEQFF

V gene: TRBV5-4
J gene: TRBJ1-6
CDR3 protein: CASSWGRGDKSSLHF

V gene: TRBV7-9
J gene: TRBJ2-3
CDR3 protein: CASSVPLSGALQYF

V gene: TRBV6-6
J gene: TRBJ1-2
CDR3 protein: CASSYGTGVNYGYTF

V gene: TRBV5-1
J gene: TRBJ2-7
CDR3 protein: CASSEGLNYEQYF

V gene: TRBV7-9
J gene: TRBJ2-1
CDR3 protein: CASSPRTSGLNNEQFF

V gene: TRBV5-1
J gene: TRBJ1-6
CDR3 protein: CASSPWNRDSPLHF

V gene: TRBV21-1
J gene: TRBJ2-5
CDR3 protein: CASRRSQGHQETQYF

V gene: TRBV3-1/TRBV3-2
J gene: TRBJ2-2
CDR3 protein: CASSQYAAGGIGGELFF

V gene: TRBV5-1
J gene: TRBJ2-3
CDR3 protein: CASSKAGTSGHTDTQYF

V gene: TRBV7-3
J gene: TRBJ1-4
CDR3 protein: CASSWGANEKLFF

V gene: TRBV7-8
J gene: TRBJ2-7
CDR3 protein: CASRLDRGLVYEQYF

V gene: TRBV30
J gene: TRBJ1-4
CDR3 protein: CAWSVLGTWDEKLFF

V gene: TRBV18
J gene: TRBJ1-1
CDR3 protein: CASSPRRAGAFF